These 29 T cell receptor beta chains were all obtained from the same sample, sequenced in a study of PD-1 blockade in mismatch repair-deficient tumors. Libraries were prepared by immunoSEQ multiplex PCR; TCRdb keeps only in-frame clonotypes and omits some of them. Of under 85,000 clones in the sample, more than 75% were seen once. The source was peripheral blood, collected 2 weeks after starting pembrolizumab. These receptor sequences come from an adult with mismatch repair-deficient cancer.

The CDR3 reads CAEGDREGYTF. The DNA of the CDR3 is TGTGCGGAGGGGGACAGAGAAGGCTACACCTTC. The chain employs TRBV30 and TRBJ1-2, with 7 positions matching TRBD1. The CDR3 contains 11 residues. Germline V gene lookup returns CDR1 GTSNPN and CDR2 SVGIG (reference sequence).

This rearrangement joins TRBV25-1 to TRBJ2-3; no clear D. V shed 5 bases and J shed 3 bases, with 3 bases lying between them. The CDR3 contains 11 residues. From germline, CDR1 is MGHDK and CDR2 SYGVNS. CDR3 DNA sequence: TGTGCCAGCAGTTATACAGATACGCAGTATTTT. Amino acids: CASSYTDTQYF.

The chain has TRBV7-9 and TRBJ2-7; D is unresolved. The CDR3 extends over 15 amino acids. V lost 1 base and J 2 bases, leaving 12 bases between the germline ends. CDR1 is SEHNR and CDR2 is FQNEAQ in the germline V gene (reference sequence). CDR3 nucleotides: TGTGCCAGCAGCTTAGGTCGACGGATCGCCTACGAGCAGTACTTC. This translates into CASSLGRRIAYEQYF.

A few counts support this clone. The CDR3 sequence: CASSPTRPQINEKLFF. The CDR3 DNA reads TGTGCCAGCAGCCCGACCCGCCCACAGATTAATGAAAAACTGTTTTTT. The chain employs TRBV4-2 and TRBJ1-4; no clear D gene. This CDR3 region has 16 residues. The germline V gene encodes CDR1 LGHNA and CDR2 YNFKEQ. With 4 bases removed from V and 4 bases from J, the gap between germline ends came to 16 bases.

CDR3: CATSSPALLAKNIQYF. The CDR3 nucleotides read TGTGCCACCAGCAGTCCGGCCCTTCTAGCCAAAAACATTCAGTACTTC. This chain uses TRBV15 with TRBJ2-4; D remains ambiguous. Between the trimmed V and J ends, which lost 3 bases and 0 bases, there was a span of 12 bases. Germline CDR1 LNHNV, CDR2 YYDKDF (reference sequence). This CDR3 has 16 amino acids. The complete variable domain, with remaining parts taken from reference TRBV15 and TRBJ2-4, reads DAMVIQNPRYQVTQFGKPVTLSCSQTLNHNVMYWYQQKSSQAPKLLFHYYDKDFNNEADTPDNFQSRRPNTSFCFLDIRSPGLGDTAMYLCATSSPALLAKNIQYFGAGTRLSVL.

The chain recombines TRBV12-5 with TRBJ2-5; 9 nucleotides agree with TRBD1. The germline CDR1 and CDR2 sequences are LGHNT and FRNRAP. The trim removed 1 base at V and 7 bases at J, leaving 7 bases unmatched. This CDR3 comprises 15 residues. CDR3 loop: CASGLDRGRLGTQYF. The CDR3 region has the DNA TGTGCTAGTGGTTTGGACAGGGGGCGCTTGGGGACCCAGTACTTC.

This chain links TRBV5-4 with TRBJ2-2; 7 nucleotides line up with TRBD2. CDR3 length: 17 residues. Per germline, CDR1 SGHNT and CDR2 YYREEE (reference sequence). The trim removed 4 bases at V and 4 bases at J, leaving 13 bases unmatched. CDR3 amino acids: CASSPRGGGRGTGELFF. CDR3 DNA sequence: TGTGCCAGCAGCCCGCGAGGTGGGGGGAGGGGCACCGGGGAGCTGTTTTTT.

Judged by abundance, this clone is medium-sized. CDR3 loop: CASSPRGAGYYEQYF. The CDR3, as DNA: TGTGCCAGCAGCCCCCGGGGGGCAGGGTACTACGAGCAGTACTTC. The chain combines TRBV5-6 with TRBJ2-7; a weak D match, TRBD2 (7 bases). Germline-derived CDR1 and CDR2 are SGHDT and YYEEEE. This CDR3 comprises 15 residues. V was cut by 4 bases and J by 3 bases, with 17 bases left in between.

The chain employs TRBV7-3 and TRBJ2-2; 9 bases map to TRBD2. The V gene's germline CDR1 is SGHTA and CDR2 FQGTGA. V shed 6 bases and J 7 bases; nucleotides not matched to a gene: 9. The CDR3 has 15 residues. This CDR3 is CASSSIAGAGGELFF. The CDR3 DNA reads TGTGCCAGCAGTTCGATAGCGGGAGCTGGCGGGGAGCTGTTTTTT.

This chain links TRBV5-1 with TRBJ2-5; perhaps D is TRBD1 or TRBD2 (5 bases each). The CDR3 runs 14 residues. V lost 5 bases and J lost 0, with 11 bases in between. Germline V gives CDR1 SGHRS, CDR2 YFSETQ. CDR3 sequence (DNA): TGCGCCAGCAGTCTTGGGGGAAACCAAGAGACCCAGTACTTC. It codes for CASSLGGNQETQYF.

This clone was observed once. V usage is TRBV5-1 and J usage is TRBJ1-1; tentative D call: TRBD1 (6 bases). CDR1 SGHRS and CDR2 YFSETQ come from the germline V gene. V was clipped by 4 bases and J by 5 bases, with 12 bases between them. The CDR3 consists of 13 residues. The CDR3 loop reads CASSPQGLTEAFF. The DNA for the CDR3 is TGCGCCAGCAGCCCTCAGGGGTTGACTGAAGCTTTCTTT. The complete variable domain, with remaining parts taken from reference TRBV5-1 and TRBJ1-1, reads KAGVTQTPRYLIKTRGQQVTLSCSPISGHRSVSWYQQTPGQGLQFLFEYFSETQRNKGNFPGRFSGRQFSNSRSEMNVSTLELGDSALYLCASSPQGLTEAFFGQGTRLTVV.

V usage is TRBV2 and J usage is TRBJ1-1, with D tentatively TRBD1 (5 bases). V dropped 6 bases and J dropped 5 bases, with 16 bases sitting between them. Germline V gene data show CDR1 as SNHLY and CDR2 as FYNNEI. The CDR3 runs 14 residues. CDR3 region: CASRTPTGGTEAFF. The CDR3 DNA is TGTGCCAGCAGAACCCCAACAGGAGGAACTGAAGCTTTCTTT.

The chain has TRBV29-1 and TRBJ2-1, with 9 bases lining up with TRBD2. Germline loops: CDR1 SQVTM, CDR2 ANQGSEA. V was pared by 7 bases and J by 8 bases, with 6 bases of the junction left unmatched. The CDR3 has 12 residues. For the CDR3, the DNA is TGCAGCGGGGGACTAGCCCGTGATGAGCAGTTCTTC. Residues: CSGGLARDEQFF.

The chain carries TRBV15 and TRBJ1-2; D possibly corresponds to TRBD1 (6 bases). V dropped 3 bases and J dropped 8 bases, with 16 bases sitting between them. The germline V gene encodes CDR1 LNHNV and CDR2 YYDKDF (reference sequence). This CDR3 spans 14 amino acids. The CDR3, as DNA: TGTGCCACCAGCAGGATGGGGGGGCGAGGCGGCTACACCTTC. This codes for CATSRMGGRGGYTF.

The V gene is TRBV4-1, the J gene TRBJ2-1; 12 bases are a match to TRBD1. There are 17 residues in the CDR3. Germline CDR1 reads MGHRA; CDR2 reads YSYEKL. V shed 4 bases, J shed 7 bases, and the junction held 11 bases outside the gene matches. CDR3 DNA sequence: TGCGCCAGCAGCCTCGGGGCACCGGGACAGGGGGCGAATGAGCAGTTCTTC. It encodes CASSLGAPGQGANEQFF.

CDR3 sequence: CASNTADRGQGETQYF. In DNA form, the CDR3 reads TGTGCCAGCAATACAGCCGACAGGGGGCAGGGAGAGACCCAGTACTTC. The chain joins TRBV27 to TRBJ2-5; TRBD1 aligns across 10 bases. Germline V gene data show CDR1 as MNHEY and CDR2 as SMNVEV (reference sequence). Trimming removed 7 bases from V and 4 bases from J; junction bases left unmatched: 12. The CDR3 is 16 amino acids.

V and J are TRBV7-6 and TRBJ1-2, with D hard to call. CDR3 size: 16 residues. Trimming took 3 bases from V and 6 from J, leaving 20 bases between them. Germline CDR1 reads SGHVS; CDR2 reads FNYEAQ. The CDR3 bases are TGTGCCAGCAGCTTCCAGGTTCAAGGGTTTACGGATGGCTACACCTTC. Encoded protein: CASSFQVQGFTDGYTF.

The chain links TRBV4-3 to TRBJ2-3; D is unresolved. The CDR3 runs 16 residues. V was clipped by 0 bases and J by 2 bases, with 12 bases between them. Germline V gene sequence: CDR1 LGHNA, CDR2 YSLEER. The CDR3 region has the DNA TGCGCCAGCAGCCAAGAGCGCCAGCAACTCACAGATACGCAGTATTTT. Protein sequence: CASSQERQQLTDTQYF.

J is TRBJ2-2 and V is TRBV27, with 10 bases identical to TRBD1. In germline, CDR1 is MNHEY, CDR2 SMNVEV (reference sequence). J gave up 1 base and V 6 bases, and 14 bases lay outside the gene matches. CDR3 length: 19 residues. In DNA, the CDR3 is TGTGCCAGCAGAATCAACCTACGGACAGGGGGAGGGAACACCGGGGAGCTGTTTTTT. The encoded protein is CASRINLRTGGGNTGELFF.

The chain recombines TRBV5-1 with TRBJ1-5, with D perhaps TRBD1 (5 bases). CDR3 size: 14 residues. V lost 3 bases, J lost 4 bases, and 11 bases lay in between. The V gene's germline CDR1 is SGHRS and CDR2 YFSETQ. The CDR3 loop reads CASSSGLINQPQHF. CDR3 DNA: TGCGCCAGCAGCTCGGGACTCATAAATCAGCCCCAGCATTTT.

This clone was seen only a few times. The chain couples TRBV4-2 to TRBJ2-1, with a possible D match to TRBD2 (6 bases). The CDR3 loop spans 15 amino acids. V lost 5 bases and J lost 10, with 21 bases in between. The germline V gene encodes CDR1 LGHNA and CDR2 YNFKEQ. CDR3 protein: CASSFRAGPPDEQFF. The CDR3 region has the DNA TGTGCCAGCAGCTTTCGGGCGGGACCACCCGACGAGCAGTTCTTC.

Details on this clone: The same CDR3 is also encoded by other DNA sequences in this sample. V and J are TRBV2 and TRBJ1-5; possible D gene TRBD1, 5 bases. The CDR3 spans 14 residues. With 3 bases removed from V and 2 bases from J, the gap between germline ends came to 8 bases. CDR1 is SNHLY, CDR2 FYNNEI, per germline. CDR3 sequence reads: CASSEQGGNQPQHF. As DNA, the CDR3 is TGTGCCAGCAGTGAGCAGGGAGGCAATCAGCCCCAGCATTTT.

Here the CDR3 reads CASSLGALSLIQYF. The CDR3 DNA follows: TGTGCCAGCAGCTTAGGGGCCTTGAGTCTCATTCAGTACTTC. The chain has TRBV11-2 and TRBJ2-4; D unclear. Germline CDR1 is SGHAT and CDR2 is FQNNGV. V was shortened by 1 base and J by 9 bases, with 13 bases between the two germline ends. The CDR3 runs to 14 residues. The variable domain in full, with the rest retrieved from reference TRBV11-2 and TRBJ2-4, is EAGVAQSPRYKIIEKRQSVAFWCNPISGHATLYWYQQILGQGPKLLIQFQNNGVVDDSQLPKDRFSAERLKGVDSTLKIQPAKLEDSAVYLCASSLGALSLIQYFGAGTRLSVL.

This clone was detected once. V gene TRBV2 combines with J gene TRBJ2-7; 10 bases fit TRBD2. The CDR3 runs to 14 residues. Germline V gives CDR1 SNHLY, CDR2 FYNNEI. The junction had 6 bases not matched to a gene; V was cut back by 4 bases and J by 6 bases. DNA for the CDR3: TGTGCCAGCAGTGGCCTAGCGGGAGTATCCGAGCAGTACTTC. Its protein is CASSGLAGVSEQYF. Full variable domain (rest looked up from reference TRBV2 and TRBJ2-7): EPEVTQTPSHQVTQMGQEVILRCVPISNHLYFYWYRQILGQKVEFLVSFYNNEISEKSEIFDDQFSVERPDGSNFTLKIRSTKLEDSAMYFCASSGLAGVSEQYFGPGTRLTVT.

This clone occurred a few times. The chain carries TRBV11-3 and TRBJ2-7; D may be TRBD2 (6 bases). With 1 base removed from V and 5 bases from J, the gap between germline ends came to 12 bases. The CDR3 length is 14 residues. Germline assignment: CDR1 SGHNT and CDR2 YENEEA. CDR3 in amino acids: CASSLASAGNEQYF. CDR3 in DNA: TGTGCCAGCAGCTTAGCTTCAGCGGGCAACGAGCAGTACTTC.

This clone occurred once. The chain joins TRBV11-3 to TRBJ2-3; 11 nucleotides align to TRBD2. This CDR3 contains 19 residues. Germline CDR1 is SGHNT and CDR2 is YENEEA. Unmatched junction bases numbered 14, after V lost 5 bases and J lost 1 base. The DNA of the CDR3 is TGTGCCAGCAGCCCAAGGTTAGCGGGAGGGCCAGGAGGCACAGATACGCAGTATTTT. This codes for CASSPRLAGGPGGTDTQYF.

The chain's CDR3 is CAWSVGQIYGYTF. The CDR3 DNA reads as TGTGCCTGGAGTGTAGGACAGATCTATGGCTACACCTTC. The chain is built from TRBV30 and TRBJ1-2; a weak D match, TRBD1 (6 bases). The V gene lost 0 bases and the J gene lost 4 bases, with 9 bases spanning the gap. Germline CDR1 reads GTSNPN; CDR2 reads SVGIG (reference sequence). CDR3 length equals 13 residues.

The chain is built from TRBV7-3 and TRBJ1-1; 8 bases map to TRBD1. V was pared by 8 bases and J by 6 bases, with 14 bases of the junction left unmatched. The length of the CDR3 is 15 residues. Germline V CDR1 and CDR2: SGHTA, FQGTGA. The CDR3 protein is CASGPSGGVRSEAFF. The CDR3 DNA reads as TGTGCCAGCGGACCCTCAGGGGGCGTTAGGTCTGAAGCTTTCTTT.

The V gene is TRBV29-1, the J gene TRBJ2-3; D gene uncertain. V gave up 4 bases and J gave up 6 bases, with 20 bases separating them. Germline V gene lookup returns CDR1 SQVTM and CDR2 ANQGSEA. CDR3 length: 15 residues. The CDR3 is CSVGVRWVGWDTQYF. Written as DNA, the CDR3 is TGCAGCGTTGGGGTGCGGTGGGTTGGATGGGATACGCAGTATTTT.